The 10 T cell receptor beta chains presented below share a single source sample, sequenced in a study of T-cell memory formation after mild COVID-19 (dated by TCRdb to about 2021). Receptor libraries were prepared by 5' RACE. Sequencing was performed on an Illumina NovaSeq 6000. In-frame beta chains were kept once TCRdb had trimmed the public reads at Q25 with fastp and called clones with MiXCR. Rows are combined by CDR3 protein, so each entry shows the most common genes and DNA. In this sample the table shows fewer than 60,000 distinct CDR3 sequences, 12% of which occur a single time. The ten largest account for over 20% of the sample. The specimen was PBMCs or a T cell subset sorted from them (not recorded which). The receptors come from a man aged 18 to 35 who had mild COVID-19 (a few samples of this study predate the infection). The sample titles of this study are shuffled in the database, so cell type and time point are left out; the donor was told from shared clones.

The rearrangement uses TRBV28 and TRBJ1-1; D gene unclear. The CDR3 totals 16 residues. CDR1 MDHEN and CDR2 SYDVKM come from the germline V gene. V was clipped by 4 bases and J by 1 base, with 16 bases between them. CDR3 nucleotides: TGTGCCAGCAGTTCCCCAGGACTCATCCAGAACACTGAAGCTTTCTTT. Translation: CASSSPGLIQNTEAFF.

This CDR3 is CASSLQGLSENTEAFF. The CDR3 DNA reads as TGCGCCAGCAGCTTGCAGGGACTCTCCGAAAACACTGAAGCTTTCTTT. The rearrangement joins TRBV5-1 to TRBJ1-1; a weak D match, TRBD1 (5 bases). Germline V gives CDR1 SGHRS, CDR2 YFSETQ. The CDR3 is 16 amino acids. The germline V and J ends were trimmed by 1 base and 2 bases, with 15 bases remaining between them.

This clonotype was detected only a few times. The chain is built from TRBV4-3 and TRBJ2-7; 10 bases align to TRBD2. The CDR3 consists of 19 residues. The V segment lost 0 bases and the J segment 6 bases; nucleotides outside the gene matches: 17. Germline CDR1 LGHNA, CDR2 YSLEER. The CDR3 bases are TGCGCCAGCAGCCAAGAAGTCGGCAGCGGGGGGGCCATATCTCGCGAGCAGTACTTC. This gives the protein CASSQEVGSGGAISREQYF.

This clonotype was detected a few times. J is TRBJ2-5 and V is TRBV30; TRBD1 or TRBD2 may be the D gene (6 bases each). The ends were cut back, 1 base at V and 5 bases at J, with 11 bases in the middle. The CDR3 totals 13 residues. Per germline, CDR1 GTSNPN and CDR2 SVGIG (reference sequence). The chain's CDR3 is CAWSGGAGETQYF. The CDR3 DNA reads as TGTGCCTGGAGTGGGGGGGCAGGTGAGACCCAGTACTTC. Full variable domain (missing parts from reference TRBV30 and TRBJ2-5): SQTIHQWPATLVQPVGSPLSLECTVEGTSNPNLYWYRQAAGRGLQLLFYSVGIGQISSEVPQNLSASRPQDRQFILSSKKLLLSDSGFYLCAWSGGAGETQYFGPGTRLLVL.

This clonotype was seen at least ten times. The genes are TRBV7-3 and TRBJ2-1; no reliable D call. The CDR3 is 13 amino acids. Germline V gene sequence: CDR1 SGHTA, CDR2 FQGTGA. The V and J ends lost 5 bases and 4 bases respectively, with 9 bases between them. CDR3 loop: CASSPAPYNEQFF. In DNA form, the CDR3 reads TGTGCCAGCAGCCCGGCCCCTTACAATGAGCAGTTCTTC. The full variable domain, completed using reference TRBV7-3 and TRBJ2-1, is GAGVSQTPSNKVTEKGKYVELRCDPISGHTALYWYRQSLGQGPEFLIYFQGTGAADDSGLPNDRFFAVRPEGSVSTLKIQRTERGDSAVYLCASSPAPYNEQFFGPGTRLTVL.

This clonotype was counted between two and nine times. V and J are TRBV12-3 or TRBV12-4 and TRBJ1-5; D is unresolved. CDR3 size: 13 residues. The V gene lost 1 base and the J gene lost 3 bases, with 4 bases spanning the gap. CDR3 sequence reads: CASSLGHNQPQHF. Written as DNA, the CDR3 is TGTGCCAGCAGTTTAGGACACAATCAGCCCCAGCATTTT.

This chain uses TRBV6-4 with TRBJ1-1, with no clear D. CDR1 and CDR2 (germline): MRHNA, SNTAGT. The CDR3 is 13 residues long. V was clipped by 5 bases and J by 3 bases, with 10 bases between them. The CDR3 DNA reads TGTGCCAGCAGTCGGGAGGTGGACACTGAAGCTTTCTTT. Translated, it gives CASSREVDTEAFF.

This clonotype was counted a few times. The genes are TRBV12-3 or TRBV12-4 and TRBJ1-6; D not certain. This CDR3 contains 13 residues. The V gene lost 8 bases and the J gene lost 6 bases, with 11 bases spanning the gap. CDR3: CASAREGNSPLHF. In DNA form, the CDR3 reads TGTGCCAGCGCCCGGGAAGGTAATTCACCCCTCCACTTT.

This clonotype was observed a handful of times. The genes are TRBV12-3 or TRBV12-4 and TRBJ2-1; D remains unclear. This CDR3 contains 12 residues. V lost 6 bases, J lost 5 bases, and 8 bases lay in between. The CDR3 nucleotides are TGTGCCAGCAGCCTCGCCCACAATGAGCAGTTCTTC. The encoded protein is CASSLAHNEQFF.

For the CDR3, the DNA is TGTGCCAGCAGCCCCCGGACAGGGCGGAGAACTGAAGCTTTCTTT. Amino acids: CASSPRTGRRTEAFF. This chain connects TRBV7-9 to TRBJ1-1; 8 positions match TRBD1. Germline V lookup: CDR1 SEHNR, CDR2 FQNEAQ (reference sequence). CDR3 size: 15 residues. After removal of 5 bases from V and 5 bases from J, the junction contained 10 bases not matched to a gene.